The clone carrying this T cell receptor (beta chain) was seen a handful of times. Peripheral blood samples of 7.5 to 10 milliliters were drawn from each donor. PCR was performed a second time for roughly 7 to 12 cycles using a sample-barcoded 5' primer and a J-beta primer mix. Via MiXCR, TCRdb re-called the 5' RACE reads, giving one row per CDR3 protein. Of more than 1,000,000 distinct CDR3 sequences in the sample, about 23% are singletons; the top ten hold about 0.72%. This sample stems from a study of blood T cells in healthy people across ages. This CDR3 has 19 residues. The germline V gene encodes CDR1 SQVTM and CDR2 ANQGSEA. V dropped 1 base and J dropped 2 bases, with 26 bases sitting between them. The sample was also linked to a second study, of T cells of mothers and their children. Per that study: There was no detection of any persistent microchimeric T cell clones.

This TCR was recovered from a girl aged 2-10 years in good health. The V call is TRBV29-1, the J call TRBJ1-2; a possible D gene is TRBD1 (6 bases). Sequencing input: blood. The CDR3 DNA follows: TGCAGCGTTGAAGGGGTCGCGGTCAGGGGACATACAATCAACTATGGCTACACCTTC. It encodes CSVEGVAVRGHTINYGYTF.